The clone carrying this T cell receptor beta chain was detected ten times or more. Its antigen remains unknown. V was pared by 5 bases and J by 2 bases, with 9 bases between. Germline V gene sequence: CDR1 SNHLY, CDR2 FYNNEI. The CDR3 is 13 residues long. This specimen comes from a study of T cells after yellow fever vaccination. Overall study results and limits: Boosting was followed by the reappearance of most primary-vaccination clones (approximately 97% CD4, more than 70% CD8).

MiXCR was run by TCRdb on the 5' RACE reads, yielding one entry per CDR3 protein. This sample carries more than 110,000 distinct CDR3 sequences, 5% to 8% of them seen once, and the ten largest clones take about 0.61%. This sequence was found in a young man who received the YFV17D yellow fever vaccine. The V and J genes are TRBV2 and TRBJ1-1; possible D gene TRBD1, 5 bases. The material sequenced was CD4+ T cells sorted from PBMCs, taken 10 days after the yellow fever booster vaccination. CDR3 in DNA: TGTGCCAGCAGTCAGGGTGGAAACACTGAAGCTTTCTTT. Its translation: CASSQGGNTEAFF.